The T cell receptor (beta chain) under discussion was sequenced for a study of TIL therapy for anti-PD-1-resistant metastatic lung cancer. Concerning this clone: Its specificity is unknown.

Time point denoted: pre-treatment sample, taken before nivolumab and TIL therapy. Pleural nodules or supraclavicular lymph nodes made up most of the excised metastases sampled. Patients then received nivolumab; progressors got lymphodepletion, TIL and IL-2. Adults with stage 4 NSCLC were enrolled in a phase I trial. Study outcomes and limitations: Many TIL product clones were absent from baseline tumor, suggesting clonal contraction. TIL cultures after expansion showed higher clonality and lower diversity than baseline tumor (median about 6% vs 30%).

The immunoSEQ assay was v3. Some clones are missing from TCRdb's copy, which holds only in-frame ones; the method was immunoSEQ multiplex PCR. The sample yields tens of thousands of clones, 63% seen once. This CDR3 has 12 amino acids. The germline V gene has CDR1 LNHDA and CDR2 SQIVND (reference sequence). V lost 6 bases to trimming and J lost 4 bases, with 9 bases between them. J is TRBJ1-1 and V is TRBV19; D remains ambiguous. This clonotype was obtained from a woman between 30 and 85 years old with non-small cell lung cancer. The specimen was tumor tissue, collected at baseline. The CDR3 sequence: CASRYRSTEAFF. CDR3 DNA sequence: TGTGCCAGTAGATATCGGAGCACTGAAGCTTTCTTT.